These 20 T cell receptor beta chains originate from one sample sequenced in a study of T cells in Graves' hyperthyroidism and ophthalmopathy (dated by TCRdb to about 2019). Libraries were built with multiplex PCR. For sequencing, an Illumina HiSeq 2000 was employed. The TCR beta CDR3 regions were amplified from the RNA transcripts. The TCR CDR3 was subjected to a first round of RT-PCR using the HTBI primer set and the Qiagen OneStep RT-PCR kit. TCRdb took the public reads, trimmed them with fastp at Q25, ran MiXCR for clone calling and kept in-frame beta chains. Here each entry gathers all rows of one CDR3 protein and keeps the most common genes and DNA. The sample table holds roughly 840,000 distinct CDR3 sequences, of which over 35% were seen once. The top ten clones comprise about 8.9% of the sample. What was sequenced was blood. Receptors were obtained from a young man with Graves' hyperthyroidism.

This clonotype was counted many times. The chain uses TRBV2 and TRBJ1-5; possible D gene TRBD1, 5 bases. V shed 7 bases and J shed 4 bases, with 14 bases lying between them. Germline V gene sequence: CDR1 SNHLY, CDR2 FYNNEI. This CDR3 is 14 amino acids long. The CDR3 protein is CASTLGRRNQPQHF. The CDR3 nucleotides read TGTGCCAGCACCCTGGGACGGCGAAATCAGCCCCAGCATTTT.

This clonotype was counted ten times or more. This rearrangement joins TRBV7-9 to TRBJ2-5, with D perhaps assigned TRBD1 or TRBD2 (5 bases each). Trimming pared 5 bases from V and 0 bases from J, leaving 16 bases between. Germline V lookup: CDR1 SEHNR, CDR2 FQNEAQ (reference sequence). This CDR3 comprises 16 residues. CDR3 nucleotide sequence: TGTGCCAGCAGCCGGTCCCGGGACCTGTACCAAGAGACCCAGTACTTC. Residues: CASSRSRDLYQETQYF.

Points on this clonotype: One junction end does not reproduce the germline sequence, and a read error may be involved. The chain has TRBV11-2 and TRBJ1-1, with no clear D. The CDR3 totals 13 residues. Germline CDR1 SGHAT, CDR2 FQNNGV. DNA for the CDR3: TGTGCCAGCAGCTTAGAAATGACTCTTGAAGCTTCCTTT. It codes for CASSLEMTLEASF.

V and J are TRBV12-3 or TRBV12-4 and TRBJ2-7, with TRBD1 as a possible D gene (6 bases). V lost 2 bases and J lost 3, with 11 bases in between. This CDR3 has 14 residues. CDR3 nucleotides: TGTGCCAGCAGTTTAACCGGGACACTCTACGAGCAGTACTTC. This sequence encodes CASSLTGTLYEQYF.

This clonotype was recorded at least ten times. The gene calls are TRBV7-9 and TRBJ1-5; no firm D call. The germline gives CDR1 SEHNR, CDR2 FQNEAQ (reference sequence). This CDR3 has 15 residues. V was pared by 1 base and J by 7 bases, with 14 bases between. Here the CDR3 reads CASSLERGSGQPQHF. The DNA for the CDR3 is TGTGCCAGCAGCTTAGAACGGGGTTCTGGGCAGCCCCAGCATTTT. The full variable domain, rest sourced from reference TRBV7-9 and TRBJ1-5, is DTGVSQNPRHKITKRGQNVTFRCDPISEHNRLYWYRQTLGQGPEFLTYFQNEAQLEKSRLLSDRFSAERPKGSFSTLEIQRTEQGDSAMYLCASSLERGSGQPQHFGDGTRLSIL.

Only a few counts were recorded for this clonotype. The chain employs TRBV4-2 and TRBJ1-2; D not certain. From germline, CDR1 is LGHNA and CDR2 YNFKEQ. Deletions cut 0 bases from V and 4 bases from J, with 9 bases between. There are 14 residues in the CDR3. The CDR3 is CASSQEGGTYGYTF. The CDR3 DNA follows: TGTGCCAGCAGCCAAGAGGGCGGAACCTATGGCTACACCTTC.

This clonotype was seen repeatedly, ten times or more. This chain links TRBV6-5 with TRBJ2-7; unclear D gene. Germline values: CDR1 MNHEY, CDR2 SVGAGI. This CDR3 spans 11 amino acids. V lost 6 bases to trimming and J lost 9 bases, with 12 bases between them. In nucleotides, the CDR3 is TGTGCCAGCAGCCAAGGACGGTCGCAGTACTTC. Amino acid sequence: CASSQGRSQYF.

The sample holds many counts of this clonotype. V usage is TRBV7-9 and J usage is TRBJ2-7; tentatively, D is TRBD1 or TRBD2 (6 bases each). This CDR3 has 13 amino acids. The germline V and J ends were trimmed by 5 bases and 2 bases, with 10 bases remaining between them. Germline CDR1 and CDR2: SEHNR and FQNEAQ (reference sequence). The CDR3 is CASSRGGTYEQYF. CDR3 nucleotides: TGTGCCAGCAGCCGAGGGGGGACCTACGAGCAGTACTTC.

This clonotype was observed many times. This rearrangement joins TRBV29-1 to TRBJ1-1; D ambiguous. Germline CDR1 is SQVTM and CDR2 is ANQGSEA. Trimming removed 6 bases from V and 0 bases from J, with 11 bases in between. The CDR3 has 13 residues. The DNA of the CDR3 is TGCAGCGTCCTCAGACCTATGAACACTGAAGCTTTCTTT. It specifies CSVLRPMNTEAFF.

In its sample, this clonotype was seen many times. The chain couples TRBV7-8 to TRBJ2-7; possible D gene TRBD1, 5 bases. Germline lookup yields CDR1 SGHVS and CDR2 FQNEAQ. With 4 bases removed from V and 2 bases from J, the gap between germline ends came to 9 bases. The CDR3 runs to 13 residues. As DNA, the CDR3 is TGTGCCAGCAGCTCCGACAGTGCCTACGAGCAGTACTTC. Translating gives CASSSDSAYEQYF.

This clonotype was recorded many times. Mismatch with germline at one junction end may stem from a read error. This chain links TRBV7-7 with TRBJ2-5; D unresolved. CDR1 is SSHAT and CDR2 is FNYEAQ in the germline V gene (reference sequence). The CDR3 runs to 13 residues. Here the CDR3 reads CASSLWAGETQYF. CDR3 bases: TGTGCTAGCAGCCTTTGGGCAGGAGAGACCCAGTACTTC.

The chain carries TRBV6-5 and TRBJ2-7; TRBD1 aligns across 7 bases. Trimming removed 5 bases from V and 12 bases from J; junction bases left unmatched: 7. The germline V gene has CDR1 MNHEY and CDR2 SVGAGI. This CDR3 contains 11 residues. CDR3 DNA: TGTGCCAGCAGTCCGATGACAGGGCTGTACTTC. This codes for CASSPMTGLYF.

This clonotype was detected many times. The chain couples TRBV15 to TRBJ2-5; D remains ambiguous. Germline-derived CDR1 and CDR2 are LNHNV and YYDKDF (reference sequence). Trimming pared 1 base from V and 5 bases from J, leaving 8 bases between. The CDR3 consists of 13 residues. CDR3 amino acids: CATSRAPGETQYF. In DNA, the CDR3 is TGTGCCACCAGCAGAGCACCCGGGGAGACCCAGTACTTC.

V gene TRBV2 combines with J gene TRBJ2-7, with D uncertain. The CDR3 is made up of 12 amino acids. The V end was cut by 7 bases, the J end by 2 bases, with 9 bases between. Looked up from germline, CDR1 is SNHLY and CDR2 is FYNNEI. CDR3: CASKYNPYEQYF. Written as DNA, the CDR3 is TGTGCCAGCAAGTATAATCCCTACGAGCAGTACTTC.

About this clonotype itself: A read error may account for a junction end that differs from germline. V gene TRBV2 combines with J gene TRBJ1-2, with D maybe TRBD1 (5 bases). The CDR3 totals 13 residues. Germline CDR1 and CDR2: SNHLY and FYNNEI. The chain's CDR3 is CVSRGHARDGYTF. The CDR3 nucleotides read TGTGTCAGCCGCGGACATGCTCGGGATGGCTACACCTTC. The full variable domain, with the rest looked up from reference TRBV2 and TRBJ1-2, is EPEVTQTPSHQVTQMGQEVILRCVPISNHLYFYWYRQILGQKVEFLVSFYNNEISEKSEIFDDQFSVERPDGSNFTLKIRSTKLEDSAMYFCVSRGHARDGYTFGSGTRLTVV.

The V gene is TRBV7-2, the J gene TRBJ2-7; 12 bases fit TRBD2. Germline V lookup: CDR1 SGHTA, CDR2 FQGNSA. The length of the CDR3 is 15 residues. With 6 bases clipped from V and 1 base from J, the junction kept 4 bases outside the gene matches. CDR3 DNA sequence: TGTGCCAGCAGTCAACTAGCGGGGGGTTCCTACGAGCAGTACTTC. Translating gives CASSQLAGGSYEQYF.

This clonotype was picked up many times. This chain joins TRBV2 and TRBJ1-2, with D maybe TRBD1 (5 bases). With 11 bases removed from V and 4 bases from J, the gap between germline ends came to 20 bases. Germline V gene data show CDR1 as SNHLY and CDR2 as FYNNEI. The CDR3 contains 14 residues. As DNA, the CDR3 is TGTGCCGTCGGGGCCGCAACGCGGGTCTATGGCTACACCTTC. This sequence encodes CAVGAATRVYGYTF.

The chain employs TRBV2 and TRBJ2-2, with unresolved D. Trimming took 4 bases from V and 9 from J, leaving 6 bases between them. CDR1 and CDR2 (germline): SNHLY, FYNNEI. The CDR3 consists of 11 residues. The CDR3 sequence is CASSAGWELFF. The CDR3 coding sequence is TGTGCCAGCAGTGCTGGCTGGGAGCTGTTTTTT.

The gene calls are TRBV7-9 and TRBJ2-7; D is perhaps TRBD1 or TRBD2 (6 bases each). CDR3 length equals 15 residues. V lost 1 base and J lost 1, with 11 bases in between. CDR1 and CDR2 from the germline V gene are SEHNR and FQNEAQ (reference sequence). CDR3: CASSLVGGASYEQYF. In nucleotides, the CDR3 is TGTGCCAGCAGCTTAGTCGGGGGCGCGTCCTACGAGCAGTACTTC.

The chain uses TRBV20-1 and TRBJ1-1, with D uncertain. Germline CDR1 is DFQATT and CDR2 is SNEGSKA (reference sequence). There are 13 residues in the CDR3. Trimming removed 3 bases from V and 0 bases from J, with 8 bases in between. CDR3 bases: TGCAGTGCTAGCATTGTCTTGAACACTGAAGCTTTCTTT. It yields the protein CSASIVLNTEAFF.